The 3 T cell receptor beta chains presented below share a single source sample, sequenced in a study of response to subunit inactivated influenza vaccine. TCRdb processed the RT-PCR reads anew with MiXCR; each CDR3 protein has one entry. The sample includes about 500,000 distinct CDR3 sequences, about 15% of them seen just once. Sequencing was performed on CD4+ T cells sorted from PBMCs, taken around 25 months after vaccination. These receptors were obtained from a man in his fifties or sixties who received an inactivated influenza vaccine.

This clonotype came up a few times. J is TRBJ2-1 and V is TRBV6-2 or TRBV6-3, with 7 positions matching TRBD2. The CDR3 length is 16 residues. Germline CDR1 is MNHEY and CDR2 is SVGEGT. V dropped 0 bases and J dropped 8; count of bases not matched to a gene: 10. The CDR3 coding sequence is TGTGCCAGCAGTTACTCGGCTAGCGGTAGCCTACATGAGCAGTTCTTC. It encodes CASSYSASGSLHEQFF.

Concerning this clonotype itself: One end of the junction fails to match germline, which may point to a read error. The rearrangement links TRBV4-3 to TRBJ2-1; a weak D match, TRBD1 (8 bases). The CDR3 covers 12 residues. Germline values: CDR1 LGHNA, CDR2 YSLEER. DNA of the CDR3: TGCGCCAGCAGCCAAGAACAGGGGGGGCTGAACTTC. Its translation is CASSQEQGGLNF.

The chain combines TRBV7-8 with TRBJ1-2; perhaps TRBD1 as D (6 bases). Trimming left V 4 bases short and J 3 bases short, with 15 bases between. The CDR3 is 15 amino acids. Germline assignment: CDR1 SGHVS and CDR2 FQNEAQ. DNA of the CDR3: TGTGCCAGCAGCTGGGGGCCAGGGAGTGACTATGGCTACACCTTC. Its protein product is CASSWGPGSDYGYTF.